Listed below are T cell receptor beta chains from one sample, sequenced in a study of T cell repertoires in cytomegalovirus infection. MiXCR, applied by TCRdb to the reads, yields one record per CDR3 protein. The sample gives roughly 230,000 distinct CDR3 sequences, 22% of which show up once; around a sixth is in the top ten. Sequenced: CD8+ T cells from PBMCs. Source of these receptors: a human donor in good health (CMV status not recorded). Some clones in this sample may be carry-over from other donors' samples. CDR3s include the opening cysteine and the closing phenylalanine or tryptophan. The D gene is left open where the match is weak. Clone size appears in some rows only: once, few, many, or a class for an expanded clone.

V gene,J gene,D gene,clone size,CDR3 DNA,CDR3 protein
TRBV5-1,TRBJ1-1,-,few,TGCGCCAGCAGCTTAGGCCTTGGGTACACTGAAGCTTTCTTT,CASSLGLGYTEAFF
TRBV6-6,TRBJ2-7,TRBD2,few,TGTGCCAGCAGTTACTCGAGACTAGCGGGGGAACCGAGCGACGAGCAGTACTTC,CASSYSRLAGEPSDEQYF
TRBV7-8,TRBJ1-1,-,-,TGTGCCAGCAGCTTAGATGCTGGCAGGGGGAACACTGAAGCTTTCTTT,CASSLDAGRGNTEAFF
TRBV9,TRBJ2-3,TRBD2,few,TGTGCCAGCAGCGTAGGGGGACTATCGGATACGCAGTATTTT,CASSVGGLSDTQYF
TRBV7-6,TRBJ1-6,TRBD1,-,TGTGCCAGCAGCTTAGGGGGCGTAATCGGGGACAGGGAAAATAATTCACCCCTCCACTTT,CASSLGGVIGDRENNSPLHF
TRBV11-1,TRBJ2-7,-,few,TGTGCCAGCAGCCCCACCGGGGTAAACTACGAGCAGTACTTC,CASSPTGVNYEQYF
TRBV11-2,TRBJ2-5,TRBD2,few,TGTGCCAGCAGCTGGGGCCCCGGGGGGAGAGAGACCCAGTACTTC,CASSWGPGGRETQYF
TRBV2,TRBJ1-2,-,-,TGTGCCAGCACCAGGGGATACTATGGCTACACCTTC,CASTRGYYGYTF
TRBV6-1,TRBJ2-1,-,few,TGTGCCAGCAGTGAAGCGGTCCCCTACAATGAGCAGTTCTTC,CASSEAVPYNEQFF
TRBV9,TRBJ2-3,-,few,TGTGCCAGCAGCGTAGGCGGTTTTAGCACAGATACGCAGTATTTT,CASSVGGFSTDTQYF
TRBV12-3/TRBV12-4,TRBJ2-2,-,few,TGTGCCAGCAGTTTTTGGGGGCCCGGGGAGCTGTTTTTT,CASSFWGPGELFF
TRBV6-1,TRBJ2-1,-,few,TGTGCCAGCAGTGAAGGAACCTACAATGAGCAGTTCTTC,CASSEGTYNEQFF
TRBV27,TRBJ1-4,-,-,TGTGCCAGCAGTTCAGCAGGCTTCCCAACTAATGAAAAACTGTTTTTT,CASSSAGFPTNEKLFF
TRBV29-1,TRBJ1-2,TRBD1,-,TGCAGCGTTGAAGGGAGGGACAGAGAAGGCTATGGCTACACCTTC,CSVEGRDREGYGYTF
TRBV6-5,TRBJ1-1,-,-,TGTGCCAGCAGTTACGAGGGGAACACTGAAGCTTTCTTT,CASSYEGNTEAFF
TRBV20-1,TRBJ1-5,-,-,TGCAGTGCTAGATCTTACAGGGTCGGGGCCCATCAGCCCCAGCATTTT,CSARSYRVGAHQPQHF
TRBV7-9,TRBJ1-1,-,-,TGTGCCAGCAGCCCCAGCCGGGGCCTGAACACTGAAGCTTTCTTT,CASSPSRGLNTEAFF
TRBV7-9,TRBJ2-1,TRBD2,many,TGTGCCAGCAGCACCCAGTTTCAAGCGGGAAACTACAATGAGCAGTTCTTC,CASSTQFQAGNYNEQFF
TRBV9,TRBJ2-5,TRBD2,-,TGTGCCAGCAGCGTAGCCGGCGGGGGGGGGGAGACCCAGTACTTC,CASSVAGGGGETQYF
TRBV29-1,TRBJ1-1,-,-,TGCAGCGTTCCCGACGGGGGAAGGGACACTGAAGCTTTCTTT,CSVPDGGRDTEAFF
TRBV19,TRBJ2-1,TRBD1,few,TGTGCCAGTATGGGGACAGGGGATGAGCAGTTCTTC,CASMGTGDEQFF
TRBV20-1,TRBJ1-1,-,many,TGCAGTGCTAGAGATCTCGAGGCAGGGGTGAGGAACACTGAAGCTTTCTTT,CSARDLEAGVRNTEAFF
TRBV11-3,TRBJ2-3,-,medium-sized,TGTGCCAGCAGCTTAGAGGGCACGGCCGCAGATACGCAGTATTTT,CASSLEGTAADTQYF
TRBV19,TRBJ1-1,-,many,TGTGCCAGTAGTATAGGACGTAATGAAGCTTTCTTT,CASSIGRNEAFF
TRBV6-1,TRBJ2-3,-,many,TGTGCCAGCAGTCCTCTTACTAGCACAGATACGCAGTATTTT,CASSPLTSTDTQYF
TRBV20-1,TRBJ2-3,-,-,TGCAGTGCTCAAGGTCTCCTAGAATATTTAGATTCGCAGTATTTT,CSAQGLLEYLDSQYF
TRBV12-3/TRBV12-4,TRBJ2-5,TRBD1,many,TGTGCCAGCAGTCCCGGGACAGGGGAAGAGACCCAGTACTTC,CASSPGTGEETQYF
TRBV28,TRBJ1-5,-,-,TGTGCCAGCAGTTTTTGGGTTGGTCAGGGTGGTCAGCCCCAGCATTTT,CASSFWVGQGGQPQHF
TRBV12-3/TRBV12-4,TRBJ2-7,-,few,TGTGCCAGCAGTTATAAAATACTGGAGGAGCAGTACTTC,CASSYKILEEQYF
TRBV29-1,TRBJ2-3,TRBD1,many,TGCAGCGCATCGACAGGGCTAACTAGCACAGATACGCAGTATTTT,CSASTGLTSTDTQYF
TRBV7-3,TRBJ2-7,TRBD2,-,TGTGCCAGCAGCTTACTGGGGGTGCGGGAGCATTACTTC,CASSLLGVREHYF
TRBV28,TRBJ2-7,-,-,TGTGCCAGCAGTGGGGTGGCCGAGCAGTACTTC,CASSGVAEQYF
TRBV11-2,TRBJ1-6,-,-,TGTGCCAGCAGCTTAGTGGGGAGGGCTAATTCACCCCTCCACTTT,CASSLVGRANSPLHF
TRBV11-1,TRBJ2-5,-,-,TGTGCCAGCAGCTTCAGCGGAGTGCTTCCGGAGACCCAGTACTTC,CASSFSGVLPETQYF
TRBV20-1,TRBJ2-7,TRBD2,few,TGCAGTGCTAGAGATCTAGCGGGGGACCACGAGCAGTACTTC,CSARDLAGDHEQYF
TRBV10-3,TRBJ1-2,-,few,TGTGCCATCAGGGGACAAATTAACTATGGCTACACCTTC,CAIRGQINYGYTF
TRBV6-4,TRBJ1-1,-,few,TGTGCCAGCAGTGACCAGGGACTCACTGAAGCTTTCTTT,CASSDQGLTEAFF
TRBV28,TRBJ2-1,-,-,TGTGCCAGCAGTTTACCCGTTCTTGAGCAGTTCTTC,CASSLPVLEQFF
TRBV6-5,TRBJ2-5,-,-,TGTGCCAGCAGTTACTCGTACGGGCAAGAGACCCAGTACTTC,CASSYSYGQETQYF
TRBV7-6,TRBJ2-3,-,few,TGTGCCAGCAGCCCAGGGACTGGAGATACGCAGTATTTT,CASSPGTGDTQYF
TRBV7-4,TRBJ2-1,TRBD2,-,TGTGCCAGCAGCTTAGATCCGGGACTAACGGGAAATGAGCAGTTCTTC,CASSLDPGLTGNEQFF
TRBV28,TRBJ1-1,-,many,TGTGCCAGCAGTCTCATGGCCATGAACACTGAAGCTTTCTTT,CASSLMAMNTEAFF
TRBV19,TRBJ2-7,-,-,TGTGCCAGTAGTGCGTCTAGCGCGTACGAGCAGTACTTC,CASSASSAYEQYF
TRBV20-1,TRBJ2-1,TRBD2,-,TGCAGTGCTAGAGATCTAACTAGCGGGGGCTACAATGAGCAGTTCTTC,CSARDLTSGGYNEQFF
TRBV29-1,TRBJ1-1,-,-,TGCAGCGTTGAAGATGGGGCAGGGCTTGGGAACACTGAAGCTTTCTTT,CSVEDGAGLGNTEAFF
TRBV19,TRBJ1-1,TRBD1,-,TGTGCCACCCGGACAGGGGTCGACACTGAAGCTTTCTTT,CATRTGVDTEAFF
TRBV13,TRBJ1-2,-,few,TGTGCCAGCAGCTACTCTATACAGGGAGATCGGGACTATGGCTACACCTTC,CASSYSIQGDRDYGYTF
TRBV29-1,TRBJ2-3,TRBD2,-,TGCAGCGTTCCAGGACTAGCGGGGGGGCCGAGCACAGATACGCAGTATTTT,CSVPGLAGGPSTDTQYF
TRBV7-6,TRBJ2-2,TRBD2,-,TGTGCCAGCAGCGAGGGACTAGTGGGGGGAAACACCGGGGAGCTGTTTTTT,CASSEGLVGGNTGELFF
TRBV7-9,TRBJ1-1,TRBD1,-,TGTGCCAGCAGCTGGGACAGGGGGCAGACTGAAGCTTTCTTT,CASSWDRGQTEAFF
TRBV28,TRBJ2-7,-,-,TGTGCCAGCAGTTTTTCGATTTTTCCTGGAGCCTACGAGCAGTACTTC,CASSFSIFPGAYEQYF
TRBV7-9,TRBJ1-2,TRBD1,-,TGTGCCAGCAGCTCGGGGACAGGAGCTAACTATGGCTACACCTTC,CASSSGTGANYGYTF
TRBV7-8,TRBJ2-7,-,many,TGTGCCAGCAGCCCTTCGGGTCACAATTACGAGCAGTACTTC,CASSPSGHNYEQYF
TRBV25-1,TRBJ2-1,TRBD2,-,TGTGCCAGCAGTGTCTGGGGACTAGCGGGGGGTAATAATGAGCAGTTCTTC,CASSVWGLAGGNNEQFF
TRBV9,TRBJ2-1,-,few,TGTGCCAGCAGCGGTCGGGGGACGGCCTACAATGAGCAGTTCTTC,CASSGRGTAYNEQFF
TRBV13,TRBJ2-1,TRBD1,-,TGTGCCAGCAGCTCAAGCTGGGACAGGGACTACAATGAGCAGTTCTTC,CASSSSWDRDYNEQFF
TRBV5-4,TRBJ1-2,-,-,TGTGCCAGCAGCGCGAGGGGGATAAACTATGGCTACACCTTC,CASSARGINYGYTF